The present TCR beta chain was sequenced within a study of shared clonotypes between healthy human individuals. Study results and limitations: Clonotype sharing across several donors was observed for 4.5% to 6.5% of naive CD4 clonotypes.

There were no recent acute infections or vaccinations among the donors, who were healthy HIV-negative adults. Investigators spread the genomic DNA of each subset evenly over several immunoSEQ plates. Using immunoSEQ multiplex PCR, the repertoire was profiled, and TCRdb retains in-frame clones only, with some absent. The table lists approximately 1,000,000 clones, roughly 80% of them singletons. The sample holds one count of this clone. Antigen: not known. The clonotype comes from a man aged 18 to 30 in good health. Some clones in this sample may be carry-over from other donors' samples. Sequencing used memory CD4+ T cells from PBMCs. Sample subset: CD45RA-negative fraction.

CDR3 sequence: CASSKLDRTLRKPQHF. DNA of the CDR3: TGTGCCAGTAGTAAGCTGGACAGGACCTTAAGGAAGCCCCAGCATTTT. This rearrangement joins TRBV19 to TRBJ1-5, with TRBD1 matching over 7 bases. The V gene end was trimmed by 4 bases and the J gene end by 8 bases; junction bases not matched to a gene: 14. The CDR3 runs 16 residues. Germline V gene data show CDR1 as LNHDA and CDR2 as SQIVND (reference sequence).